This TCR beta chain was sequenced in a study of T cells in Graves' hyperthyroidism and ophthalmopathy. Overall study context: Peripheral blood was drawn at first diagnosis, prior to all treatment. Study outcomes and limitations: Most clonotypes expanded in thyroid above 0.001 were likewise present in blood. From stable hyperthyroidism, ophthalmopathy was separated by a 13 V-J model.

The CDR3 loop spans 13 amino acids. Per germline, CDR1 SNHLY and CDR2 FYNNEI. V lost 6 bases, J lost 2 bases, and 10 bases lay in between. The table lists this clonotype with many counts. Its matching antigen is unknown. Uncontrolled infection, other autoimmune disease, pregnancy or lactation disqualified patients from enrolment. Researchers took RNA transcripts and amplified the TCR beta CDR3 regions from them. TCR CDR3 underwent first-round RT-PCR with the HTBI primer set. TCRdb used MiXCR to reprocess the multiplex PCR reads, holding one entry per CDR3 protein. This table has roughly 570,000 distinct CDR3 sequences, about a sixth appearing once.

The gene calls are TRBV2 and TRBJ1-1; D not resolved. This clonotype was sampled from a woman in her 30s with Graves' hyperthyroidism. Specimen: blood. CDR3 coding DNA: TGTGCCAGCAGCATAGGACGCAACACTGAAGCTTTCTTT. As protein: CASSIGRNTEAFF.